The rows below give T cell receptor beta chains drawn from one sample of a study of post-analysis software for immune sequencing data. MiXCR was run by TCRdb on the PCR reads, yielding one entry per CDR3 protein. Of some 690,000 distinct CDR3 sequences in the sample, around 64% were seen once. The sequencing sample was made of blood. These receptors came from a girl aged 2 to 9 with multiple sclerosis. Both conserved end residues are part of each CDR3. Fields, in order: V gene, clone size, D gene, J gene, CDR3 DNA, CDR3 protein. D genes are given only for firm matches. Some rows mark clone size as missing; the rest say once, few, many or name a class of expanded clone.

V: TRBV9
size: -
D: -
J: TRBJ2-7
DNA: TGTGCCAGCAGCCCGGGACAAACGAGCTCCTACGAGCAGTACTTC
CDR3: CASSPGQTSSYEQYF

V: TRBV5-1
size: -
D: TRBD1
J: TRBJ2-3
DNA: TGCGCCAGCAGCTTAGATGGACAGGACGGCACAGATACGCAGTATTTT
CDR3: CASSLDGQDGTDTQYF

V: TRBV10-1
size: -
D: TRBD2
J: TRBJ2-3
DNA: TGCGCCAGCAGTGAGGCGGGGGGCAAGGATACGCAGTATTTT
CDR3: CASSEAGGKDTQYF

V: TRBV12-3/TRBV12-4
size: few
D: TRBD2
J: TRBJ2-3
DNA: TGTGCCAGCCAGACAGCTCGACTAGCGGGGGGGCCTCCCGATACGCAGTATTTT
CDR3: CASQTARLAGGPPDTQYF

V: TRBV7-2
size: -
D: TRBD2
J: TRBJ2-1
DNA: TGTGCCAGCAGCCCCGAGGCTAGCGGGGTATCCTACAATGAGCAGTTCTTC
CDR3: CASSPEASGVSYNEQFF

V: TRBV15
size: -
D: -
J: TRBJ1-5
DNA: TGTGCCACCAGAGGCAGGGTCAATCAGCCCCAGCATTTT
CDR3: CATRGRVNQPQHF

V: TRBV12-3/TRBV12-4
size: -
D: TRBD2
J: TRBJ2-1
DNA: TGTGCCAGCAGCCCCTTTACTAGCGGGGCCTCCTACAATGAGCAGTTCTTC
CDR3: CASSPFTSGASYNEQFF

V: TRBV12-5
size: few
D: -
J: TRBJ2-1
DNA: TGTGCTAGTGGTCCAGGGTCTATAACGGATGAGCAGTTCTTC
CDR3: CASGPGSITDEQFF

V: TRBV5-1
size: -
D: -
J: TRBJ1-2
DNA: TGCGCCAGCAGCTTATGGACCTTCCTTGATGGCTACACCTTC
CDR3: CASSLWTFLDGYTF

V: TRBV6-8
size: -
D: TRBD2
J: TRBJ2-5
DNA: TGTGCCAGCAGTCCTATAAAAGCCCTAGCGGGAACGAAGAAGACCCAGTACTTC
CDR3: CASSPIKALAGTKKTQYF